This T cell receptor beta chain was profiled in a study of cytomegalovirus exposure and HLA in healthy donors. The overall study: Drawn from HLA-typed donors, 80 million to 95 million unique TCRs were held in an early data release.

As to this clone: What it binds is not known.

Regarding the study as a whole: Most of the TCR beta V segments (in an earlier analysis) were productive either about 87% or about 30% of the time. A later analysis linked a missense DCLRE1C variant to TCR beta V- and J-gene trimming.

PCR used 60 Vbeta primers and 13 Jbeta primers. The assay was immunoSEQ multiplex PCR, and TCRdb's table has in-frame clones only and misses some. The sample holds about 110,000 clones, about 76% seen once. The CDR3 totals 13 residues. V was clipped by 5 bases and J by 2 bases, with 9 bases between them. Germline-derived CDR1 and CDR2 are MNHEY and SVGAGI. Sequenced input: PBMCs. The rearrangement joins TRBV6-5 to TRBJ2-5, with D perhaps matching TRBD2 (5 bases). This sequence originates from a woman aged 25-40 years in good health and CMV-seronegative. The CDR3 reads CASSPRGQETQYF. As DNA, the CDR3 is TGTGCCAGCAGTCCCCGCGGGCAAGAGACCCAGTACTTC.